These 20 T cell receptor beta chains came from one sample sequenced in a study of early stage breast cancer tumors. The protocol was immunoSEQ multiplex PCR, while the TCRdb copy is restricted to in-frame clones and leaves out a portion. This repertoire shows roughly 21,000 clones, about 80% found once; its top ten account for about a quarter. Material: blood. Source of these receptors: a person in their 60s with breast cancer.

The J gene is TRBJ2-7, the V gene TRBV7-2, with 7 bases that match TRBD2. The CDR3 extends over 12 amino acids. The V gene's germline CDR1 is SGHTA and CDR2 FQGNSA. V gave up 5 bases and J gave up 7 bases; unmatched junction bases: 5. The CDR3 protein is CASSPVGGEQYF. In DNA form, the CDR3 reads TGTGCCAGCAGCCCCGTGGGGGGGGAGCAGTACTTC.

CDR3 in DNA: TGTGCCACCAGTAGGGCGGACGGAAACACCATATATTTT. This codes for CATSRADGNTIYF. The rearrangement uses TRBV15 and TRBJ1-3; D call uncertain. From germline, CDR1 is LNHNV and CDR2 YYDKDF (reference sequence). This CDR3 has 13 residues. Trimming cost V 6 bases and J 4 bases, with 10 bases left between them.

A few counts support this clone. This chain joins TRBV6-1 and TRBJ2-7, with 7 bases that match TRBD2. The germline CDR1 and CDR2 sequences are MNHNS and SASEGT. Trimming at V came to 4 bases and at J to 5 bases, leaving 11 bases not matched to a gene. This CDR3 is built from 15 residues. Here the CDR3 DNA reads TGTGCCAGCAGTGTCGGTGGGGAGGGGTTGAACGAGCAGTACTTC. Translated, it gives CASSVGGEGLNEQYF.

V is TRBV19 and J is TRBJ2-1; D is possibly TRBD1 (6 bases). This CDR3 is built from 12 residues. Trimming removed 4 bases from V and 8 bases from J, with 9 bases in between. Germline CDR1 reads LNHDA; CDR2 reads SQIVND (reference sequence). CDR3 DNA sequence: TGTGCCAGTAGTAGGGGGCTGGATGAGCAGTTCTTC. Translated: CASSRGLDEQFF.

This chain uses TRBV6-1 with TRBJ1-4, with a possible D match to TRBD1 (6 bases). V lost 0 bases to trimming and J lost 11 bases, with 16 bases between them. Germline loops: CDR1 MNHNS, CDR2 SASEGT. This CDR3 is 15 amino acids long. The CDR3 coding sequence is TGTGCCAGCAGTGAAGCGCGGTCGGCCGGGGGCAAACTGTTTTTT. This codes for CASSEARSAGGKLFF.

The V call is TRBV5-1, the J call TRBJ1-2; a possible D gene is TRBD1 (6 bases). The CDR3 runs 17 residues. The V gene lost 2 bases and the J gene lost 0 bases, with 17 bases spanning the gap. Per the germline V gene, CDR1 is SGHRS and CDR2 is YFSETQ. As DNA, the CDR3 is TGCGCCAGCAGCTTAGTCACGGGACAAGATTCTAACTATGGCTACACCTTC. It codes for CASSLVTGQDSNYGYTF.

This chain connects TRBV27 to TRBJ1-1; D uncertain. Trimming stripped 6 bases from V and 0 bases from J, with 5 bases between. The CDR3 contains 12 residues. The V gene's germline CDR1 is MNHEY and CDR2 SMNVEV (reference sequence). The CDR3 DNA reads TGTGCCAGCAGCGACCTGAACACTGAAGCTTTCTTT. This encodes CASSDLNTEAFF.

The chain recombines TRBV4-1 with TRBJ2-7; 10 bases match TRBD2. The ends lost 1 base at V and 2 bases at J; junction bases unmatched: 5. The V gene's germline CDR1 is MGHRA and CDR2 YSYEKL. This CDR3 has 16 residues. The CDR3 reads CASSQAGLAGAYEQYF. DNA for the CDR3: TGCGCCAGCAGCCAAGCGGGGCTAGCGGGAGCCTACGAGCAGTACTTC.

This clone was recorded a few times. The chain recombines TRBV18 with TRBJ1-6, with D perhaps TRBD1 (5 bases). Germline V gives CDR1 KGHSH, CDR2 LQKENI. Trimming cost V 3 bases and J 7 bases, with 10 bases left between them. The CDR3 totals 14 residues. The CDR3 nucleotides read TGTGCCAGCTCACCGGGTAGGGACAATTCACCCCTCCACTTT. It translates to CASSPGRDNSPLHF.

The rearrangement links TRBV19 to TRBJ2-1; TRBD1 matches 7 bases. This CDR3 spans 13 amino acids. CDR1 is LNHDA and CDR2 is SQIVND in the germline V gene (reference sequence). J gave up 7 bases and V 9 bases, and 9 bases lay outside the gene matches. The CDR3 loop is CASRQGQLNEQFF. The DNA for the CDR3 is TGTGCCAGCCGACAGGGTCAATTAAATGAGCAGTTCTTC.

This sequence joins TRBV7-9 and TRBJ1-4, with TRBD1 identical over 10 bases. The CDR3 covers 15 residues. After removal of 5 bases from V and 7 bases from J, the junction contained 7 bases not matched to a gene. The germline V gene has CDR1 SEHNR and CDR2 FQNEAQ (reference sequence). The CDR3 sequence: CASSPGQGIGEKLFF. DNA of the CDR3: TGTGCCAGCAGCCCGGGACAGGGGATCGGTGAAAAACTGTTTTTT. Full variable domain (remainder filled in from reference TRBV7-9 and TRBJ1-4): DTGVSQNPRHKITKRGQNVTFRCDPISEHNRLYWYRQTLGQGPEFLTYFQNEAQLEKSRLLSDRFSAERPKGSFSTLEIQRTEQGDSAMYLCASSPGQGIGEKLFFGSGTQLSVL.

The chain joins TRBV18 to TRBJ1-4; D not resolved. The CDR3 runs to 15 residues. V lost 0 bases, J lost 4 bases, and 9 bases lay in between. Germline-derived CDR1 and CDR2 are KGHSH and LQKENI. This CDR3 is CASSPPLVNNEKLFF. CDR3 DNA: TGTGCCAGCTCACCACCGCTGGTAAATAATGAAAAACTGTTTTTT.

V is TRBV13 and J is TRBJ2-1, with D unresolved. With 11 bases removed from V and 3 bases from J, the gap between germline ends came to 14 bases. The germline gives CDR1 PRHDT, CDR2 FYEKMQ (reference sequence). This CDR3 comprises 13 residues. The CDR3 reads CAVEWGYYNEQFF. The DNA for the CDR3 is TGTGCCGTGGAGTGGGGATACTACAATGAGCAGTTCTTC.

The rearrangement uses TRBV2 and TRBJ2-1, with TRBD2 as a possible D gene (5 bases). The germline gives CDR1 SNHLY, CDR2 FYNNEI. This CDR3 has 15 residues. V gave up 8 bases and J gave up 3 bases, with 17 bases separating them. The DNA of the CDR3 is TGTGCCAGCCAGGATGTAGGCGGGTTCTACAATGAGCAGTTCTTC. Its protein product is CASQDVGGFYNEQFF.

The gene calls are TRBV30 and TRBJ1-2; the D gene is possibly TRBD1 (5 bases). In germline, CDR1 is GTSNPN, CDR2 SVGIG (reference sequence). The V end lost 0 bases, the J end lost 2 bases, and 10 bases lay between the germline ends. The CDR3 is 14 residues long. The CDR3: CAWSVGPGNYGYTF. The DNA for the CDR3 is TGTGCCTGGAGTGTAGGCCCAGGGAACTATGGCTACACCTTC.

This chain joins TRBV15 and TRBJ1-5; no clear D. CDR1 is LNHNV and CDR2 is YYDKDF in the germline V gene (reference sequence). V lost 8 bases and J 6 bases, leaving 17 bases between the germline ends. The CDR3 is 14 amino acids. The CDR3 protein is CATSARAAGQPQHF. The CDR3 DNA is TGTGCCACCTCGGCTAGGGCAGCAGGTCAGCCCCAGCATTTT.

J is TRBJ1-5 and V is TRBV2, with D possibly being TRBD1 (6 bases). Trimming left V 4 bases short and J 5 bases short, with 12 bases between. This CDR3 has 14 residues. Germline CDR1 is SNHLY and CDR2 is FYNNEI. CDR3 protein: CASSAGTRDQPQHF. The DNA for the CDR3 is TGTGCCAGCAGTGCCGGGACACGAGATCAGCCCCAGCATTTT. Full variable domain (rest looked up from reference TRBV2 and TRBJ1-5): EPEVTQTPSHQVTQMGQEVILRCVPISNHLYFYWYRQILGQKVEFLVSFYNNEISEKSEIFDDQFSVERPDGSNFTLKIRSTKLEDSAMYFCASSAGTRDQPQHFGDGTRLSIL.

The chain joins TRBV12-5 to TRBJ2-6; D gene ambiguous. Trimming shortened V by 4 bases and J by 1 base, and 14 bases separated the two germline ends. Germline CDR1 LGHNT, CDR2 FRNRAP. This CDR3 is built from 17 residues. DNA for the CDR3: TGTGCTAGTGGTTCCGCCGCATTCACTTCTGGGGCCAACGTCCTGACTTTC. Protein: CASGSAAFTSGANVLTF.

This chain links TRBV27 with TRBJ1-2, with 7 positions matching TRBD1. The germline V gene has CDR1 MNHEY and CDR2 SMNVEV (reference sequence). V lost 6 bases, J lost 4 bases, and 11 bases stayed unmatched. This CDR3 region has 15 residues. CDR3 amino acids: CASSLKMQGGYGYTF. CDR3 bases: TGTGCCAGCAGCCTGAAGATGCAGGGGGGCTATGGCTACACCTTC.

The V call is TRBV6-5, the J call TRBJ1-6, with D tentatively TRBD1 (6 bases). V was pared by 6 bases and J by 11 bases, with 11 bases between. The CDR3 runs to 12 residues. The germline CDR1 and CDR2 sequences are MNHEY and SVGAGI. CDR3 loop: CASSRDRTPLHF. The CDR3 DNA reads as TGTGCCAGCAGCCGCGACAGGACACCCCTCCACTTT.